The entry below gives a single T cell receptor (beta chain) sequence along with its context. This specimen belongs to a study of TIL therapy for anti-PD-1-resistant metastatic lung cancer. Study background: Half of patients were current or former smokers.

Trimming took 6 bases from V and 2 from J, leaving 10 bases between them. The CDR3 loop spans 13 amino acids. Looked up from germline, CDR1 is KGHSH and CDR2 is LQKENI. Time point: pre-treatment sample, taken before nivolumab and TIL therapy. Stage 4 NSCLC adults joined between October 2017 and January 2020. The immunoSEQ assay was v3. TCRdb's table, derived via immunoSEQ multiplex PCR, lists solely in-frame clones and lacks some. The sample contains approximately 45,000 clones, around 79% of which appear only once. This sequence was found in a man between 65 and 85 years old with non-small cell lung cancer. This chain joins TRBV18 and TRBJ1-2; D uncertain. Specimen: blood, collected at baseline. CDR3 coding DNA: TGTGCCAGCTCCGAAGAGCAGAACTATGGCTACACCTTC. Its translation is CASSEEQNYGYTF.